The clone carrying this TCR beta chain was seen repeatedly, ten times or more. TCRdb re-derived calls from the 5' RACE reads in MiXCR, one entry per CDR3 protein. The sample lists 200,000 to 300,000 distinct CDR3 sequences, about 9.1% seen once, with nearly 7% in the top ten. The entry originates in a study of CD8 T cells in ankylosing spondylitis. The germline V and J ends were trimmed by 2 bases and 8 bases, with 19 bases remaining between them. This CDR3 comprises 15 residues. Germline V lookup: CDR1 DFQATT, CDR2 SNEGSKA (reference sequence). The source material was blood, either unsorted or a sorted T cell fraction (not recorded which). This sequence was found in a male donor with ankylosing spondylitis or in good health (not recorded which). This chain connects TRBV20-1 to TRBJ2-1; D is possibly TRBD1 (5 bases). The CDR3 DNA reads TGCAGTGCTAGATTCCTGGGCACAGGCGCGGATGAGCAGTTCTTC. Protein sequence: CSARFLGTGADEQFF.